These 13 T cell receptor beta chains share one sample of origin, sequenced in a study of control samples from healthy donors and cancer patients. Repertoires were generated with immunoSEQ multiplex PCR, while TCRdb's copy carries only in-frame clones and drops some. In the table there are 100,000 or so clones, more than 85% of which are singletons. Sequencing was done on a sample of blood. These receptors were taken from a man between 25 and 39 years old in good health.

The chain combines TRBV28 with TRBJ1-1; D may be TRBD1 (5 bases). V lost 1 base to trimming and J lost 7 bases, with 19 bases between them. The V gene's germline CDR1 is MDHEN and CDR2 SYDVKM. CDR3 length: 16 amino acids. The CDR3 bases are TGTGCCAGCAGTTTATCGGGGCCGGGGAAAGTGGGTGAAGCTTTCTTT. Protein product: CASSLSGPGKVGEAFF. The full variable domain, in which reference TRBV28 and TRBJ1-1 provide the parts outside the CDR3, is DVKVTQSSRYLVKRTGEKVFLECVQDMDHENMFWYRQDPGLGLRLIYFSYDVKMKEKGDIPEGYSVSREKKERFSLILESASTNQTSMYLCASSLSGPGKVGEAFFGQGTRLTVV.

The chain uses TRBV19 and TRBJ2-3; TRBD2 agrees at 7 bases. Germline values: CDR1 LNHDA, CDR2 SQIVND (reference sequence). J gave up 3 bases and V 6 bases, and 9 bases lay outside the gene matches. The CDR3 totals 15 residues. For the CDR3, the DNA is TGTGCCAGTAGGCAGACTAGCATCGGTACAGATACGCAGTATTTT. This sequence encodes CASRQTSIGTDTQYF.

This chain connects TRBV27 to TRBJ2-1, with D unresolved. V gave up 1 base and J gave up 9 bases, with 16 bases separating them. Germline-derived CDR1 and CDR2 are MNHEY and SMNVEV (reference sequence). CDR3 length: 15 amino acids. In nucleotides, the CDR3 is TGTGCCAGCAGTTTATACTTTGGGAATCAGCTTGAGCAGTTCTTC. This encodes CASSLYFGNQLEQFF.

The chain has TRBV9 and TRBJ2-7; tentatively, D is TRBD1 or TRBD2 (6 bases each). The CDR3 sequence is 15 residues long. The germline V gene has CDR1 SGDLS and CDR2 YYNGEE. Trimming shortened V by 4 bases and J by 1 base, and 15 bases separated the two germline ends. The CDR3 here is CASSRGGGSSYEQYF. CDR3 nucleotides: TGTGCCAGCAGCCGAGGAGGGGGTTCATCCTACGAGCAGTACTTC.

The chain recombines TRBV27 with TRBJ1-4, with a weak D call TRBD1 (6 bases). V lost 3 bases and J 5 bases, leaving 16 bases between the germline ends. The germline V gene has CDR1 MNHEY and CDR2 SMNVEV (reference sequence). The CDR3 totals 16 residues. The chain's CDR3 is CASSFLLGTKNEKLFF. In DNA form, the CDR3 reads TGTGCCAGCAGTTTCCTCCTCGGGACAAAGAATGAAAAACTGTTTTTT.

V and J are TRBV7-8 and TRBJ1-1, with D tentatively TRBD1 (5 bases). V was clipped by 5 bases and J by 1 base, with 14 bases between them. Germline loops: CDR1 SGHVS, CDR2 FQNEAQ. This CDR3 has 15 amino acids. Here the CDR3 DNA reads TGTGCCAGCAGCCCCAGGGCTAACGCGAACACTGAAGCTTTCTTT. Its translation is CASSPRANANTEAFF.

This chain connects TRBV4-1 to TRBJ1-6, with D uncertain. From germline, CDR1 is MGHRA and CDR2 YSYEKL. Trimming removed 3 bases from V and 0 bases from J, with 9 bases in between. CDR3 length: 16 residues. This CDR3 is CASSQGEGSYNSPLHF. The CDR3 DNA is TGCGCCAGCAGCCAGGGAGAAGGCTCCTATAATTCACCCCTCCACTTT.

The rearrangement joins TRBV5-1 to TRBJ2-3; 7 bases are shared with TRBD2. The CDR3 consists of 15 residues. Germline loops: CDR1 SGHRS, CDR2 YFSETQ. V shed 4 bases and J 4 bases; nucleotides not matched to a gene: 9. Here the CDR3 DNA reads TGCGCCAGCAGCCCGGGAGGCCTCGAGGCAGATACGCAGTATTTT. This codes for CASSPGGLEADTQYF.

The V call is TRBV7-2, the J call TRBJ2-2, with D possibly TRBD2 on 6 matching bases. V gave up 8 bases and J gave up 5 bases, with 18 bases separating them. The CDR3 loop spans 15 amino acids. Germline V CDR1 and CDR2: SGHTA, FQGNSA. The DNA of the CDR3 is TGTGCCAGCGGCCACGGGGGTACTTGGACCGGGGAGCTGTTTTTT. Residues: CASGHGGTWTGELFF.

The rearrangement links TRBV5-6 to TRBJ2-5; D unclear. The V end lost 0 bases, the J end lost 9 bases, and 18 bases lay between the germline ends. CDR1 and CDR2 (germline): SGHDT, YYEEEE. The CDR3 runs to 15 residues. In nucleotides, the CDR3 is TGTGCCAGCAGCTTGGCCTCTATGGCTCCAGTCCCCCAGTACTTC. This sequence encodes CASSLASMAPVPQYF.

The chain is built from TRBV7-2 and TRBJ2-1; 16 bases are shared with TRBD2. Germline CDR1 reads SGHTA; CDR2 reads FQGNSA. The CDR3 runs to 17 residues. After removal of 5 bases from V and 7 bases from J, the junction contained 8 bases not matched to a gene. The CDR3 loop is CASSPKGLAGGGNEQFF. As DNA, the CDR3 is TGTGCCAGCAGCCCCAAGGGACTAGCGGGAGGGGGGAATGAGCAGTTCTTC.

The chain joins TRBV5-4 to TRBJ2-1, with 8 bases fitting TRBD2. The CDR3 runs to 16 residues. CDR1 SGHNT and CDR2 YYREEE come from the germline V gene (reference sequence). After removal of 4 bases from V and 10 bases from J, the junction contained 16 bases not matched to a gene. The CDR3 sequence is CASSPRERGPPREQFF. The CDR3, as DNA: TGTGCCAGCAGCCCCCGCGAGCGGGGGCCCCCAAGGGAGCAGTTCTTC.

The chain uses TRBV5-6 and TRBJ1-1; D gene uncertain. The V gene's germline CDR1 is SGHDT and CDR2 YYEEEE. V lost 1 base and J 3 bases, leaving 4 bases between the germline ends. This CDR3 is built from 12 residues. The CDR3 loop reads CASSLPDTEAFF. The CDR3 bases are TGTGCCAGCAGCTTGCCCGACACTGAAGCTTTCTTT. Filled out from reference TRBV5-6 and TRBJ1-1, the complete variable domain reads DAGVTQSPTHLIKTRGQQVTLRCSPKSGHDTVSWYQQALGQGPQFIFQYYEEEERQRGNFPDRFSGHQFPNYSSELNVNALLLGDSALYLCASSLPDTEAFFGQGTRLTVV.